These 2 T cell receptor beta chains came from one sample sequenced in a study of Graves' ophthalmopathy and Graves' hyperthyroidism. Amplification targeted the TCR beta CDR3 regions, with RNA transcripts as the source material. Scientists carried out first-round RT-PCR using HTBI primers and then a second-round multiplex PCR. One entry per CDR3 protein results from TCRdb running MiXCR on the multiplex PCR reads. The data show around 1.1 million distinct CDR3 sequences, with roughly two fifths seen just once and around 10% held by the top ten. The sequencing sample was made of peripheral blood or thyroid tissue (not recorded which). The source is an adult man with Graves' hyperthyroidism.

This clonotype was seen a handful of times. With a much larger clone just one base away, this may be a read error. This chain links TRBV9 with TRBJ2-7, with TRBD2 matching 7 bases. This CDR3 has 14 residues. The ends lost 3 bases at V and 0 bases at J; junction bases unmatched: 3. Germline V gene lookup returns CDR1 SGDLS and CDR2 YYNGEE. Here the CDR3 DNA reads TGTGCCAGCAGCGCCGGGACTACCTCCTACGAGCAGTACTTC. Residues: CASSAGTTSYEQYF. The variable domain in full, completed from reference TRBV9 and TRBJ2-7, reads DSGVTQTPKHLITATGQRVTLRCSPRSGDLSVYWYQQSLDQGLQFLIQYYNGEERAKGNILERFSAQQFPDLHSELNLSSLELGDSALYFCASSAGTTSYEQYFGPGTRLTVT.

The J gene is TRBJ2-5, the V gene TRBV6-5; perhaps TRBD1 as D (6 bases). From germline, CDR1 is MNHEY and CDR2 SVGAGI. V lost 6 bases to trimming and J lost 4 bases, with 12 bases between them. This CDR3 is built from 13 residues. The CDR3 DNA sequence: TGTGCCAGCAGGACAGGTGAATTAGAGACCCAGTACTTC. It specifies CASRTGELETQYF.